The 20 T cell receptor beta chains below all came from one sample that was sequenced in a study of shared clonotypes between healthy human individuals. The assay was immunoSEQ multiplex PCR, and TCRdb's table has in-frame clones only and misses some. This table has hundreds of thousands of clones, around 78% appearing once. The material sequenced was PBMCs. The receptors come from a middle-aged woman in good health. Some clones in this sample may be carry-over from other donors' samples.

DNA for the CDR3: TGTGCCAGCAGCCCCCTGACAGGGGTCTTTTCCGAGCAGTACTTC. It encodes CASSPLTGVFSEQYF. The rearrangement joins TRBV5-6 to TRBJ2-7; TRBD1 matches at 8 bases. V gave up 4 bases and J gave up 6 bases; unmatched junction bases: 12. The CDR3 consists of 15 residues. Looked up from germline, CDR1 is SGHDT and CDR2 is YYEEEE. Together with reference TRBV5-6 and TRBJ2-7, the CDR3 gives the full variable domain: DAGVTQSPTHLIKTRGQQVTLRCSPKSGHDTVSWYQQALGQGPQFIFQYYEEEERQRGNFPDRFSGHQFPNYSSELNVNALLLGDSALYLCASSPLTGVFSEQYFGPGTRLTVT.

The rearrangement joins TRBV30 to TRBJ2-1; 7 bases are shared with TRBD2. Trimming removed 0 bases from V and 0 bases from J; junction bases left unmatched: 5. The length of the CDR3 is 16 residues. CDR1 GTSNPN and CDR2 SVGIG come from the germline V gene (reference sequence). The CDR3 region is CAWSVQAGSSYNEQFF. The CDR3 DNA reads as TGTGCCTGGAGTGTTCAAGCGGGGAGCTCCTACAATGAGCAGTTCTTC.

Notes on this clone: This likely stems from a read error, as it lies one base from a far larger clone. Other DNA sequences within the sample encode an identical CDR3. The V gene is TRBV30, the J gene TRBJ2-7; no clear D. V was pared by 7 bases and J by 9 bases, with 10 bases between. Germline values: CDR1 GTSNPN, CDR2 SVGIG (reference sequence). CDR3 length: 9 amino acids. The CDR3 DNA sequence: TGTGCCTTCCGCGGTGTGCAGTACTTC. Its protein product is CAFRGVQYF.

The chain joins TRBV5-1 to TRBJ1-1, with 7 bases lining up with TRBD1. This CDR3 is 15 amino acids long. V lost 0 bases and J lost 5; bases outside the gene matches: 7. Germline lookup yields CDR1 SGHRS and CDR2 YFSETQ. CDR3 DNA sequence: TGCGCCAGCAGCTTGGTCGGGACAGTGAGGACTGAAGCTTTCTTT. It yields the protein CASSLVGTVRTEAFF.

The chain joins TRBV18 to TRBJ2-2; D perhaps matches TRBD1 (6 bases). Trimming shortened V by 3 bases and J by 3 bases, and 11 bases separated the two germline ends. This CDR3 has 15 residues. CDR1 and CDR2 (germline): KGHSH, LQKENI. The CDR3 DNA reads TGTGCCAGCTCACCCAGGGGCGCGGACACCGGGGAGCTGTTTTTT. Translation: CASSPRGADTGELFF.

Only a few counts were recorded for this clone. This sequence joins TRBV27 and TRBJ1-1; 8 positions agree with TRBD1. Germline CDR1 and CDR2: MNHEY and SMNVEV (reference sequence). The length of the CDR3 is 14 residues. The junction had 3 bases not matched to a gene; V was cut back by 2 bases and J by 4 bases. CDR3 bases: TGTGCCAGCAGTTTAAACAGGGGGGGCACTGAAGCTTTCTTT. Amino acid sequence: CASSLNRGGTEAFF.

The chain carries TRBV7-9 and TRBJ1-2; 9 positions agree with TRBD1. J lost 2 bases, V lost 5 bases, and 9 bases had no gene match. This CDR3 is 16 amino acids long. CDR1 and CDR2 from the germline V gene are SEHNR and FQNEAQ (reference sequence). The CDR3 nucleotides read TGTGCCAGCAGCGATTTGGGACAGGGATTGAACTATGGCTACACCTTC. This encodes CASSDLGQGLNYGYTF.

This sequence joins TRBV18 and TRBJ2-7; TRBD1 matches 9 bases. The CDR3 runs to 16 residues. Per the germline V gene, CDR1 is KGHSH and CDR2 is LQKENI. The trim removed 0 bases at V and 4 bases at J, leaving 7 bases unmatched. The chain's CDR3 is CASSPPLWTGEYEQYF. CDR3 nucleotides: TGTGCCAGCTCACCACCTCTTTGGACAGGGGAATACGAGCAGTACTTC.

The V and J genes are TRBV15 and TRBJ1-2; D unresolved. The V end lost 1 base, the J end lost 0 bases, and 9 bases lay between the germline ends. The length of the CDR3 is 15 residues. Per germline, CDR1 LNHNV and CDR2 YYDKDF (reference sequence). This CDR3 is CATSRARAANYGYTF. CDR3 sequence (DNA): TGTGCCACCAGCAGAGCCCGGGCAGCTAACTATGGCTACACCTTC.

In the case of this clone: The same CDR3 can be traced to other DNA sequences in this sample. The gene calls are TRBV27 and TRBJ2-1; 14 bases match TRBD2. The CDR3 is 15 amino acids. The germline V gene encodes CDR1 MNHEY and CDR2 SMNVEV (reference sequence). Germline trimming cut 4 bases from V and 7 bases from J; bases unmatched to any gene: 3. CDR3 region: CASSSGTSGRNEQFF. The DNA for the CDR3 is TGTGCCAGCAGTTCCGGGACTAGCGGGAGAAATGAGCAGTTCTTC.

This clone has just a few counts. The chain's CDR3 is CASSRTSGSTGELFF. The CDR3 bases are TGTGCCAGCAGTAGGACTAGCGGGAGCACCGGGGAGCTGTTTTTT. V is TRBV2 and J is TRBJ2-2; 13 nucleotides match TRBD2. The germline gives CDR1 SNHLY, CDR2 FYNNEI. CDR3 size: 15 residues. J lost 4 bases, V lost 5 bases, and 1 base had no gene match.

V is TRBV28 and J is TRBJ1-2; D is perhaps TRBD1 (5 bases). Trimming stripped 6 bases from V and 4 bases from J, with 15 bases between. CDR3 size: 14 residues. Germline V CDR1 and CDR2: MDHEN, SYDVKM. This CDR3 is CASSLNLGGYGYTF. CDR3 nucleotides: TGTGCCAGCAGCCTCAACCTGGGGGGCTATGGCTACACCTTC.

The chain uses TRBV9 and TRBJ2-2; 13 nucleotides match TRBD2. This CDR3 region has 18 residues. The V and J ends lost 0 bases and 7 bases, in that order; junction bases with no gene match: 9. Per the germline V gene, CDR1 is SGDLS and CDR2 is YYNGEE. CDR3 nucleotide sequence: TGTGCCAGCAGCGTAGGAAGGAGGACTAGCGGGAGCTACGGGGAGCTGTTTTTT. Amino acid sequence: CASSVGRRTSGSYGELFF.

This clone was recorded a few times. The CDR3 reads CASSTPGTSTVYGYTF. CDR3 DNA: TGTGCCAGCAGCACCCCCGGGACCTCGACGGTTTATGGCTACACCTTC. The rearrangement joins TRBV28 to TRBJ1-2; the D gene is possibly TRBD1 (5 bases). V lost 6 bases and J 5 bases, leaving 22 bases between the germline ends. The CDR3 spans 16 residues. Germline CDR1 reads MDHEN; CDR2 reads SYDVKM.

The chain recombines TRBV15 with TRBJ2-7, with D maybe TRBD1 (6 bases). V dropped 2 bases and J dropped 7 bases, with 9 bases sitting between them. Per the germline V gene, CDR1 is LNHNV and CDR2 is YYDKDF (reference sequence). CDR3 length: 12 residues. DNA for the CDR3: TGTGCCACCAGCAGACAGGGGAGAGAGCAGTACTTC. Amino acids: CATSRQGREQYF.

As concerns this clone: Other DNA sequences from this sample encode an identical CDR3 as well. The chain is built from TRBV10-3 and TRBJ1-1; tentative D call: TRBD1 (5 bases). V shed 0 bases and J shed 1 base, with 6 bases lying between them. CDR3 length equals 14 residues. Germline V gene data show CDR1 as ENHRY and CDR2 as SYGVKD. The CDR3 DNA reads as TGTGCCATCAGTGAGTCGGGGGGGAACACTGAAGCTTTCTTT. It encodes CAISESGGNTEAFF.

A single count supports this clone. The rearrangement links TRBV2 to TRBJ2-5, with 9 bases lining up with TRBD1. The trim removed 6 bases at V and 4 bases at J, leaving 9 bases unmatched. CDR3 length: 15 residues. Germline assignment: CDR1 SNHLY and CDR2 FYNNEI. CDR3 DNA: TGTGCCAGCAGCCCCCTACAGGGGGCCGGAGAGACCCAGTACTTC. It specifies CASSPLQGAGETQYF.

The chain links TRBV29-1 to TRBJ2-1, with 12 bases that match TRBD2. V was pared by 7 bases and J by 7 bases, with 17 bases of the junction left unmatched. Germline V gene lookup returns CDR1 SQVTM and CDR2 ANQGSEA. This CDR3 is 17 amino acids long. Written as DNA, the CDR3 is TGCAGCGCCACTCGGACTAGCGGGATCAGTTCGGTGAATGAGCAGTTCTTC. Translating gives CSATRTSGISSVNEQFF.

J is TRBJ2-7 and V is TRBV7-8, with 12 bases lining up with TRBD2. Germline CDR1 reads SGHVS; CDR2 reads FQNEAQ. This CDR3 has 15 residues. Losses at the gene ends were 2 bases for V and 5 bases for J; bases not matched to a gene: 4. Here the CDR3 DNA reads TGTGCCAGCAGCTTAAAGAGACTAGCGGGAGACGAGCAGTACTTC. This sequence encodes CASSLKRLAGDEQYF. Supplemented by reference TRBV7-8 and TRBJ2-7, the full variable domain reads GAGVSQSPRYKVAKRGQDVALRCDPISGHVSLFWYQQALGQGPEFLTYFQNEAQLDKSGLPSDRFFAERPEGSVSTLKIQRTQQEDSAVYLCASSLKRLAGDEQYFGPGTRLTVT.

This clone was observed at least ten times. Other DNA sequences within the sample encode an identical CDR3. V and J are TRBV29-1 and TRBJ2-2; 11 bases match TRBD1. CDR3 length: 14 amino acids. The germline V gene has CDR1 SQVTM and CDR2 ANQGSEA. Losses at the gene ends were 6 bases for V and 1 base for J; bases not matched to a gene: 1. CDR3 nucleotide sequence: TGCAGCGTCGGGACAGGGGGGAACACCGGGGAGCTGTTTTTT. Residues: CSVGTGGNTGELFF.